Shown below are 10 T cell receptor beta chains from a single sample sequenced in a study of T cells in Graves' hyperthyroidism and ophthalmopathy. Amplification of TCR beta CDR3 regions used RNA as the template. An initial round of RT-PCR targeting the TCR CDR3 relied on the HTBI primer set. TCRdb itself ran the multiplex PCR reads through MiXCR, one entry per CDR3 protein. The sample yields fewer than 110,000 distinct CDR3 sequences, 40% to 50% seen once. The sequencing sample was made of blood. The source of these receptors is a man between 40 and 49 years old with Graves' hyperthyroidism.

This rearrangement joins TRBV9 to TRBJ2-2; the D call may be TRBD1 or TRBD2 (6 bases each). The V gene lost 4 bases and the J gene lost 1 base, with 14 bases spanning the gap. Germline CDR1 is SGDLS and CDR2 is YYNGEE. The CDR3 contains 16 residues. As DNA, the CDR3 is TGTGCCAGCAGCTCGGAGGGGGGACTGAACACCGGGGAGCTGTTTTTT. This gives the protein CASSSEGGLNTGELFF.

This clonotype has at least ten counts. V gene TRBV6-5 combines with J gene TRBJ1-3, with TRBD1 identical over 7 bases. The trim removed 0 bases at V and 4 bases at J, leaving 3 bases unmatched. Looked up from germline, CDR1 is MNHEY and CDR2 is SVGAGI. The CDR3 extends over 15 amino acids. The CDR3 coding sequence is TGTGCCAGCAGTTACTCGGGACAGTTGGGAAACACCATATATTTT. Its protein product is CASSYSGQLGNTIYF.

About this clonotype: Here the CDR3 omits its conserved ending phenylalanine or tryptophan, so a read error is the likely source. V gene TRBV7-2 combines with J gene TRBJ2-6; no clear D gene. CDR3 length: 15 amino acids. CDR1 is SGHTA, CDR2 FQGNSA, per germline. Trimming took 4 bases from V and 0 from J, leaving 7 bases between them. CDR3 coding DNA: TGTGCCAGCAGCTCATCGGTCTCTGGGGCCAACGTCCTGACTGTC. Its protein is CASSSSVSGANVLTV.

This clonotype appeared many times. The chain is built from TRBV20-1 and TRBJ2-3; D may be TRBD2 (6 bases). V gave up 0 bases and J gave up 3 bases, with 10 bases separating them. In germline, CDR1 is DFQATT, CDR2 SNEGSKA (reference sequence). The CDR3 sequence is 14 residues long. DNA for the CDR3: TGCAGTGCTAGAGATTTCGGGGGAACAGATACGCAGTATTTT. As protein: CSARDFGGTDTQYF.

The chain carries TRBV29-1 and TRBJ2-1, with a tentative D call TRBD1 (5 bases). Germline-derived CDR1 and CDR2 are SQVTM and ANQGSEA. The CDR3 has 14 amino acids. V lost 3 bases to trimming and J lost 0 bases, with 9 bases between them. CDR3 loop: CSVDRAGSYNEQFF. In DNA, the CDR3 is TGCAGCGTTGACAGGGCCGGCTCCTACAATGAGCAGTTCTTC.

This clonotype was counted many times. The V gene is TRBV7-9, the J gene TRBJ2-3; 11 bases map to TRBD2. V lost 3 bases and J lost 6; bases outside the gene matches: 5. This CDR3 region has 15 residues. Germline V gives CDR1 SEHNR, CDR2 FQNEAQ (reference sequence). The CDR3 loop reads CASSFLAGGVDTQYF. DNA for the CDR3: TGTGCCAGCAGCTTTCTAGCGGGAGGTGTTGATACGCAGTATTTT.

The J gene is TRBJ2-7, the V gene TRBV11-2; 14 nucleotides line up with TRBD2. V trimming: 3 bases; J trimming: 4 bases; junction bases outside the gene matches: 5. This CDR3 is built from 16 residues. CDR1 and CDR2 (germline): SGHAT, FQNNGV. The CDR3 here is CASSFLRLAGGYEQYF. The CDR3 DNA is TGTGCCAGCAGCTTCCTGCGACTAGCGGGAGGGTACGAGCAGTACTTC.

Worth noting for this clonotype: Sequence at one end of the junction differs from germline and may be a read error. This chain connects TRBV7-7 to TRBJ2-7; 8 nucleotides match TRBD1. There are 14 residues in the CDR3. Germline CDR1 SSHAT, CDR2 FNYEAQ (reference sequence). DNA for the CDR3: TGTGCTAGCAGCGTTACAGGGGGATCCTACGAGCAGTACTTC. It is translated as CASSVTGGSYEQYF.

There are many counts of this clonotype. The V gene is TRBV10-3, the J gene TRBJ1-1, with 8 bases that match TRBD1. V shed 10 bases, J shed 5 bases, and the junction held 6 bases outside the gene matches. Germline CDR1 reads ENHRY; CDR2 reads SYGVKD. The CDR3 has 12 residues. CDR3 bases: TGTGCCACGCAGGACAGGGAAACTGAAGCTTTCTTT. This codes for CATQDRETEAFF.

About this clonotype itself: One base away lies a much larger clone, so this may be a sequencing read error. This chain connects TRBV5-1 to TRBJ1-1, with 7 bases that match TRBD1. Germline V gene sequence: CDR1 SGHRS, CDR2 YFSETQ. The CDR3 sequence is 15 residues long. Losses at the gene ends were 4 bases for V and 2 bases for J; bases not matched to a gene: 8. The DNA of the CDR3 is TGCGCCAGCAGCCCCTGTACAGGGGTAAACACTGAAGCTTTCTTT. The encoded protein is CASSPCTGVNTEAFF. The full variable domain, its missing parts supplied by reference TRBV5-1 and TRBJ1-1, is KAGVTQTPRYLIKTRGQQVTLSCSPISGHRSVSWYQQTPGQGLQFLFEYFSETQRNKGNFPGRFSGRQFSNSRSEMNVSTLELGDSALYLCASSPCTGVNTEAFFGQGTRLTVV.